A selection of T cell receptor beta chains follows, all from one sample in a study of glioma-infiltrating T cells after dendritic cell vaccination. TCRdb keeps only in-frame clones here, not all; method: immunoSEQ multiplex PCR. The table shows tens of thousands of clones, with just over 85% occurring only once. Sequenced here: blood, sampled before dendritic cell vaccination. The source is a human donor with glioblastoma. CDR3s leave out the opening cysteine and the closing phenylalanine or tryptophan.

V	CDR3
TRBV6-1	ASSDGSISVSPGETQY
TRBV19	ASSSTGLPNTEAF
TRBV4-1	ASSQEGLAGVEQF
TRBV6-5	ASRTLDTQY
TRBV5-1	ASSLGPIFLAGGSGELF
TRBV9	ASSTRDRDTGELF
TRBV6-6	ASNTESYNEQF
TRBV6-5	ASSYSAGGDYNEQF
TRBV7-9	ASQTGGYNTGELF
TRBV28	ASSLDRGAKNIQY
TRBV30	AWKRDSPDTQY
TRBV7-2	ASILAGGPSTDTQY
TRBV9	ASSGTREGYT
TRBV2	ASTGRGDRNYYEQY
TRBV4-2	ASSQETPGGLFGAKNIQY
TRBV19	ASTSDRGRFIQY
TRBV5-4	ASSLDLGDTEAF
TRBV11-2	ASSFGQAEQY
TRBV19	ASMVGGGNYNEQF
TRBV30	AWIVIQGSYNEQF
TRBV7-3	ASSSDSYTEAF
TRBV6-6	ASSSTEFALYGYT
TRBV7-2	ASSSYSGGASPYEQY
TRBV27	ASSLSPGTTGANVLT
TRBV19	ASSSPYRGTEAF
TRBV7-9	ASSQTLASYEQY
TRBV11-2	ASSFLTANTGELF
TRBV15	ATSWDMELNQTQH
TRBV27	ASTQIREEGYYEQY
TRBV9	ASSAGEGNTEAF
TRBV29-1	SVDSYGYT
TRBV6-6	ASSAILTGGDYGYT
TRBV7-8	ASSLEWAGGLDEQF
TRBV9	ASSVGSHRVDNSPLH
TRBV7-8	ASSSDNYEQY
TRBV5-1	ASSFRTGGSYNEQF
TRBV7-3	ASSLLGGAETEAF
TRBV23-1	ASSQSLSYEQY
TRBV27	ASSYGTGRSDTQY
TRBV19	ASSILGSGGNQPQH
TRBV30	AWGGSGATQRNIQY
TRBV11-3	ASSIRGNTEAF
TRBV5-1	ASSLTGLAGLTGELF
TRBV2	ASSEMGTGARQPQH
TRBV28	ASSGDSFSYEQY
TRBV13	ASRKSGVSNQPQH
TRBV2	ASHHPTGALSGNTIY
TRBV19	ASSTQKSEKLF
TRBV29-1	SVDGTSGGPSSYNEQF
TRBV28	ASRDRDFYEQY
TRBV5-1	ASSVKEDRSYEQY